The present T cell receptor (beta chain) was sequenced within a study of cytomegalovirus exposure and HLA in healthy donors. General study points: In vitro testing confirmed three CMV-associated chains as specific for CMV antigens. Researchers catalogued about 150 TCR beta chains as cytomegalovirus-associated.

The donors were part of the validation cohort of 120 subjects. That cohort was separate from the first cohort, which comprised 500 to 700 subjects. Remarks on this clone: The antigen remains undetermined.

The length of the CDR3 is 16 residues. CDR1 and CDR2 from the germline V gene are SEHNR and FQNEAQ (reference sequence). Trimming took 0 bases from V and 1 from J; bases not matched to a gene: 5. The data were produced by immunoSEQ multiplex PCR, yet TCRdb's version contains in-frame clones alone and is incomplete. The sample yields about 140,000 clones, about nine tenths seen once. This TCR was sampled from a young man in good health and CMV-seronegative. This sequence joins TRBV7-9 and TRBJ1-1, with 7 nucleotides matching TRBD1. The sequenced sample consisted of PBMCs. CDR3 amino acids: CASSLAIDRANTEAFF. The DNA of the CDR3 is TGTGCCAGCAGCTTAGCTATAGACAGGGCGAACACTGAAGCTTTCTTT.